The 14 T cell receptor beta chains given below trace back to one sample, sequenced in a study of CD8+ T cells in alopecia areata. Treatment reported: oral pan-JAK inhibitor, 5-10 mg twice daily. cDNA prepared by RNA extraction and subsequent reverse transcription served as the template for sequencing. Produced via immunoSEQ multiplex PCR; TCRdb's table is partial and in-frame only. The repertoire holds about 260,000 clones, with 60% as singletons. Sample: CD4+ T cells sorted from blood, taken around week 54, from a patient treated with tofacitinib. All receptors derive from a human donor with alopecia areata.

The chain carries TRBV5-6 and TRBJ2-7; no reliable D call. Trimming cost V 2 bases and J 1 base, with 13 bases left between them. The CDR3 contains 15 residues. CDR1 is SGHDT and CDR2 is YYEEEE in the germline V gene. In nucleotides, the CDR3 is TGTGCCAGCAGCTTAAAAACGCCTGCATCCTACGAGCAGTACTTC. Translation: CASSLKTPASYEQYF.

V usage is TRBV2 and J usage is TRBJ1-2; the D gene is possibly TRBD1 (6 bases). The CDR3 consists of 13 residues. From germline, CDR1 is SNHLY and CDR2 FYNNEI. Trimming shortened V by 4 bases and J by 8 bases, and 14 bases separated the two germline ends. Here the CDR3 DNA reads TGTGCCAGCAGTGTAGGGGACATCGAAGGCTACACCTTC. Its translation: CASSVGDIEGYTF.

The CDR3 DNA follows: TGTGCCAGCAGCTTAGGAACAGCGGATACGCAGTATTTT. As protein: CASSLGTADTQYF. This chain connects TRBV7-6 to TRBJ2-3; D unresolved. The CDR3 is 13 residues long. Germline CDR1 and CDR2: SGHVS and FNYEAQ. The V and J ends lost 1 base and 6 bases respectively, with 8 bases between them. The full variable domain, its missing parts supplied by reference TRBV7-6 and TRBJ2-3, is GAGVSQSPRYKVTKRGQDVALRCDPISGHVSLYWYRQALGQGPEFLTYFNYEAQQDKSGLPNDRFSAERPEGSISTLTIQRTEQRDSAMYRCASSLGTADTQYFGPGTRLTVL.

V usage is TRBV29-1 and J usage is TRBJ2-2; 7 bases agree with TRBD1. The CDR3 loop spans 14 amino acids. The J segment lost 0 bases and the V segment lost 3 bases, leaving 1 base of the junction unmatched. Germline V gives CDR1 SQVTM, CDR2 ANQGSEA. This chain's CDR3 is CSVDGTANTGELFF. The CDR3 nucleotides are TGCAGCGTTGACGGGACAGCGAACACCGGGGAGCTGTTTTTT.

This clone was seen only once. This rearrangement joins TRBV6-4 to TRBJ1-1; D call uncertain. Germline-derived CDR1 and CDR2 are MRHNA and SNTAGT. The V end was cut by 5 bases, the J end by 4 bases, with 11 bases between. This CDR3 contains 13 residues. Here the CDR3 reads CASSTQSGTEAFF. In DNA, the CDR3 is TGTGCCAGCAGTACACAGTCTGGCACTGAAGCTTTCTTT.

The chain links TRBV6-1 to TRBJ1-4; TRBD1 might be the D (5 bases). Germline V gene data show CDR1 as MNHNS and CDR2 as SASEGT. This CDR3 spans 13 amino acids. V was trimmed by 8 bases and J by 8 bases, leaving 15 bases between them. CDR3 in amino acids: CASRRGRGEKLFF. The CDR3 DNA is TGTGCCAGCCGAAGGGGAAGAGGGGAAAAACTGTTTTTT.

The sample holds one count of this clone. The CDR3 region has the DNA TGTGCCAGCAGCTCTTACTCACCCCTCCACTTT. The encoded protein is CASSSYSPLHF. The chain is built from TRBV11-2 and TRBJ1-6; D is unresolved. V was shortened by 4 bases and J by 10 bases, with 5 bases between the two germline ends. In germline, CDR1 is SGHAT, CDR2 FQNNGV. This CDR3 has 11 residues.

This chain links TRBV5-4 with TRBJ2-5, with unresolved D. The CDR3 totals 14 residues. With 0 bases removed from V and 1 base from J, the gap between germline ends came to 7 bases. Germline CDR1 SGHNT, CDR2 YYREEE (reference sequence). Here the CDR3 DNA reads TGTGCCAGCAGCTTGGGGGGTGGCCAAGAGACCCAGTACTTC. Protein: CASSLGGGQETQYF.

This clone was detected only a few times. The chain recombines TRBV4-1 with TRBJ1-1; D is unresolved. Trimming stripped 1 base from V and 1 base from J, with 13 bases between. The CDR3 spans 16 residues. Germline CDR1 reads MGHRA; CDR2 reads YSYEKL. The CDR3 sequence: CASSQAYGDSNTEAFF. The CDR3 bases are TGCGCCAGCAGCCAAGCTTATGGGGATTCGAACACTGAAGCTTTCTTT.

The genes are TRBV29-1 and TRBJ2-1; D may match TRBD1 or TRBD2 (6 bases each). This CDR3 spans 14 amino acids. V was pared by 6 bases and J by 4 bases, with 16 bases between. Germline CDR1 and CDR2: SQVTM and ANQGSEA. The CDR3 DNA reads TGCAGCGTGGGAGGTAGGGGGACGTACAATGAGCAGTTCTTC. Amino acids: CSVGGRGTYNEQFF.

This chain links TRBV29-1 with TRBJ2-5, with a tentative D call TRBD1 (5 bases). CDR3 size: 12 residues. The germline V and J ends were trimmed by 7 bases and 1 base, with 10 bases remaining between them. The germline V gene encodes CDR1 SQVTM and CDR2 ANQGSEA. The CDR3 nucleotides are TGCAGCGCACCGACAGTCCAAGAGACCCAGTACTTC. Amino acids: CSAPTVQETQYF. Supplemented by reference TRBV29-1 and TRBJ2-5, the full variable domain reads SAVISQKPSRDICQRGTSLTIQCQVDSQVTMMFWYRQQPGQSLTLIATANQGSEATYESGFVIDKFPISRPNLTFSTLTVSNMSPEDSSIYLCSAPTVQETQYFGPGTRLLVL.

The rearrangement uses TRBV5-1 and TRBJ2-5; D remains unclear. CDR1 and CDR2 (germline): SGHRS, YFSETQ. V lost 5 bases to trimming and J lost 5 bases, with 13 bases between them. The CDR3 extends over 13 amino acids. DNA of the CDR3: TGCGCCAGCAGGCTCGCCGGCCCGGAGACCCAGTACTTC. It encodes CASRLAGPETQYF.

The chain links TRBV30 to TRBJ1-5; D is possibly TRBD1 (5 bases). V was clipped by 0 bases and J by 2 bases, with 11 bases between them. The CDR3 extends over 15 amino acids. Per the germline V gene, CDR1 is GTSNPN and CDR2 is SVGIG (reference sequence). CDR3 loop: CAWSVRGAGNQPQHF. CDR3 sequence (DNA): TGTGCCTGGAGTGTACGAGGGGCTGGCAATCAGCCCCAGCATTTT. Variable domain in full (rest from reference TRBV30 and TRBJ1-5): SQTIHQWPATLVQPVGSPLSLECTVEGTSNPNLYWYRQAAGRGLQLLFYSVGIGQISSEVPQNLSASRPQDRQFILSSKKLLLSDSGFYLCAWSVRGAGNQPQHFGDGTRLSIL.

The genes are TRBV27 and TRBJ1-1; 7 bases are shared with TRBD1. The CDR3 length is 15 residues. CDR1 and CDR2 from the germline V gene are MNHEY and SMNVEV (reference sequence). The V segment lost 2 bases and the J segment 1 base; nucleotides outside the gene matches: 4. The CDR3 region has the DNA TGTGCCAGCAGTTTAGGCAGGGGGACGAACACTGAAGCTTTCTTT. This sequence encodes CASSLGRGTNTEAFF.